Below are 24 T cell receptor beta chains sequenced from a single sample in a study of cytomegalovirus exposure and HLA in healthy donors. TCRdb's table, derived via immunoSEQ multiplex PCR, lists solely in-frame clones and lacks some. The table records 110,000 to 150,000 clones, 90% to 95% of them present only once. Sequencing was carried out using PBMCs. The receptors come from a man between 18 and 29 years old in good health and CMV-seronegative.

The chain combines TRBV6-5 with TRBJ1-2; the match to TRBD1 covers 9 bases. The V segment lost 0 bases and the J segment 5 bases; nucleotides outside the gene matches: 4. CDR1 is MNHEY, CDR2 SVGAGI, per germline. The CDR3 totals 15 residues. CDR3 nucleotide sequence: TGTGCCAGCAGTTACTCCGGGACAGGGATTTATGGCTACACCTTC. Encoded protein: CASSYSGTGIYGYTF.

DNA of the CDR3: TGTGCCAGCTCACCAGGAGGTCCCGAGCAGTACGTC. As protein: CASSPGGPEQYV. The J gene is TRBJ2-7, the V gene TRBV18; D may be TRBD2 (5 bases). V was clipped by 2 bases and J by 6 bases, with 8 bases between them. In germline, CDR1 is KGHSH, CDR2 LQKENI. The CDR3 totals 12 residues.

DNA of the CDR3: TGCGCCAGCAGCCAAGATTGGGGACAGGGTGGCAATCAGCCCCAGCATTTT. It encodes CASSQDWGQGGNQPQHF. The chain has TRBV4-3 and TRBJ1-5; 9 nucleotides agree with TRBD1. The length of the CDR3 is 17 residues. V trimming: 0 bases; J trimming: 2 bases; junction bases outside the gene matches: 5. From germline, CDR1 is LGHNA and CDR2 YSLEER.

The chain combines TRBV30 with TRBJ1-1; 7 nucleotides line up with TRBD1. The CDR3 loop spans 10 amino acids. The V gene end was trimmed by 5 bases and the J gene end by 6 bases; junction bases not matched to a gene: 0. Germline lookup yields CDR1 GTSNPN and CDR2 SVGIG (reference sequence). The CDR3 coding sequence is TGTGCCTGGGGGACAGCTGAAGCTTTCTTT. This sequence encodes CAWGTAEAFF. Using reference TRBV30 and TRBJ1-1 for the parts outside the CDR3, the full variable domain is SQTIHQWPATLVQPVGSPLSLECTVEGTSNPNLYWYRQAAGRGLQLLFYSVGIGQISSEVPQNLSASRPQDRQFILSSKKLLLSDSGFYLCAWGTAEAFFGQGTRLTVV.

The J gene is TRBJ2-2, the V gene TRBV9; the D is unclear. Germline assignment: CDR1 SGDLS and CDR2 YYNGEE. The V and J ends lost 5 bases and 0 bases respectively, with 8 bases between them. CDR3 length equals 14 residues. The CDR3, as DNA: TGTGCCAGCAGGCGGCAGTCGAACACCGGGGAGCTGTTTTTT. Translated, it gives CASRRQSNTGELFF.

This clone was recorded only once. The chain carries TRBV9 and TRBJ1-2; D unclear. The CDR3 is made up of 15 amino acids. V was cut by 1 base and J by 1 base, with 11 bases left in between. Per the germline V gene, CDR1 is SGDLS and CDR2 is YYNGEE. CDR3 DNA sequence: TGTGCCAGCAGCGTAAATCCGGGAGGTAACTATGGCTACACCTTC. Translation: CASSVNPGGNYGYTF.

The V call is TRBV18, the J call TRBJ1-5; D is uncertain. Per germline, CDR1 KGHSH and CDR2 LQKENI. This CDR3 comprises 16 residues. The V end lost 3 bases, the J end lost 2 bases, and 14 bases lay between the germline ends. In DNA form, the CDR3 reads TGTGCCAGCTCACCCCTGGCTCGGGAGGGCAATCAGCCCCAGCATTTT. Protein sequence: CASSPLAREGNQPQHF. Full variable domain (outside the CDR3, taken from reference TRBV18 and TRBJ1-5): NAGVMQNPRHLVRRRGQEARLRCSPMKGHSHVYWYRQLPEEGLKFMVYLQKENIIDESGMPKERFSAEFPKEGPSILRIQQVVRGDSAAYFCASSPLAREGNQPQHFGDGTRLSIL.

The chain carries TRBV6-5 and TRBJ1-1; no firm D call. The V end lost 6 bases, the J end lost 3 bases, and 11 bases lay between the germline ends. The CDR3 has 13 residues. CDR1 is MNHEY and CDR2 is SVGAGI in the germline V gene. The CDR3 sequence is CASSPSPDTEAFF. As DNA, the CDR3 is TGTGCCAGCAGCCCTAGTCCTGACACTGAAGCTTTCTTT.

The rearrangement joins TRBV7-2 to TRBJ2-2; unclear D gene. The CDR3 totals 15 residues. The germline V gene has CDR1 SGHTA and CDR2 FQGNSA. Trimming removed 2 bases at V and 3 bases at J, with 10 bases between. CDR3 bases: TGTGCCAGCAGCTTACTTAGCACCCACACCGGGGAGCTGTTTTTT. Protein: CASSLLSTHTGELFF.

The genes are TRBV28 and TRBJ1-5; unclear D gene. The CDR3 totals 15 residues. The germline CDR1 and CDR2 sequences are MDHEN and SYDVKM. The V and J ends lost 3 bases and 2 bases respectively, with 11 bases between them. This CDR3 is CASSFRTRGNQPQHF. The CDR3 DNA is TGTGCCAGCAGTTTTCGGACGAGGGGCAATCAGCCCCAGCATTTT.

This chain connects TRBV25-1 to TRBJ2-5; 7 bases are shared with TRBD2. Per the germline V gene, CDR1 is MGHDK and CDR2 is SYGVNS. With 1 base clipped from V and 5 bases from J, the junction kept 13 bases outside the gene matches. The CDR3 is 17 residues long. The CDR3 nucleotides read TGTGCCAGCAGTGAATTACGCCCCGGCAGGGAGGGGGAGACCCAGTACTTC. Translated: CASSELRPGREGETQYF.

This chain connects TRBV5-1 to TRBJ2-5, with 8 bases fitting TRBD1. With V trimmed by 5 bases and J by 1 base, 13 bases remained unmatched. The CDR3 consists of 17 residues. Germline V gene sequence: CDR1 SGHRS, CDR2 YFSETQ. The CDR3: CASRFSGTGSTQETQYF. Written as DNA, the CDR3 is TGCGCCAGCAGATTTTCGGGGACAGGTTCCACCCAAGAGACCCAGTACTTC. The full variable domain, its missing parts supplied by reference TRBV5-1 and TRBJ2-5, is KAGVTQTPRYLIKTRGQQVTLSCSPISGHRSVSWYQQTPGQGLQFLFEYFSETQRNKGNFPGRFSGRQFSNSRSEMNVSTLELGDSALYLCASRFSGTGSTQETQYFGPGTRLLVL.

As regards this clone: At one end, the junction sequence differs from germline, possibly due to a read error. This chain joins TRBV30 and TRBJ1-1; D not resolved. This CDR3 region has 14 residues. From germline, CDR1 is GTSNPN and CDR2 SVGIG (reference sequence). The CDR3 DNA sequence: TGTGCCTGGAGAGAACCAGGAAGGAACACTGAAACTTTCTTT. This translates into CAWREPGRNTETFF.

Points on this clone: Germline and junction disagree at one end, which may indicate a read error. The CDR3 here is CASSLAAGSRETQYF. The CDR3 DNA follows: TGCGCCAGCAGTTTGGCGGCTGGGAGTAGGGAGACCCAGTACTTC. V and J are TRBV5-1 and TRBJ2-5; D possibly corresponds to TRBD2 (5 bases). The length of the CDR3 is 15 residues. The V gene's germline CDR1 is SGHRS and CDR2 YFSETQ.

V usage is TRBV30 and J usage is TRBJ1-4; TRBD1 matches at 7 bases. The CDR3 sequence is 13 residues long. Trimming at V came to 2 bases and at J to 5 bases, leaving 2 bases not matched to a gene. Per germline, CDR1 GTSNPN and CDR2 SVGIG (reference sequence). The CDR3 DNA reads as TGTGCCTGGAGTCCACAGGGGAATGAAAAACTGTTTTTT. Its translation is CAWSPQGNEKLFF.

The rearrangement joins TRBV12-5 to TRBJ2-5; D possibly corresponds to TRBD1 (5 bases). The CDR3 extends over 13 amino acids. The V gene's germline CDR1 is LGHNT and CDR2 FRNRAP. The V end lost 0 bases, the J end lost 10 bases, and 12 bases lay between the germline ends. Here the CDR3 DNA reads TGTGCTAGTGGTTTGGTAATCGAAGGGGTCCAGTACTTC. It is translated as CASGLVIEGVQYF.

The V call is TRBV11-3, the J call TRBJ1-2, with D unresolved. This CDR3 region has 15 residues. Trimming took 5 bases from V and 1 from J, leaving 14 bases between them. The germline gives CDR1 SGHNT, CDR2 YENEEA. CDR3 region: CASSRLEGSNYGYTF. Written as DNA, the CDR3 is TGTGCCAGCAGCCGACTGGAGGGTAGTAACTATGGCTACACCTTC.

The chain is built from TRBV28 and TRBJ2-3, with unresolved D. CDR1 MDHEN and CDR2 SYDVKM come from the germline V gene. V gave up 6 bases and J gave up 3 bases, with 7 bases separating them. The CDR3 extends over 12 amino acids. The CDR3 coding sequence is TGTGCCAGCAGCGACACAACAGATACGCAGTATTTT. Protein: CASSDTTDTQYF.

This clone has a single count. V and J are TRBV7-2 and TRBJ1-2; D is ambiguous. CDR3 size: 16 residues. V was shortened by 4 bases and J by 0 bases, with 15 bases between the two germline ends. Germline V CDR1 and CDR2: SGHTA, FQGNSA. CDR3 sequence reads: CASSWLESTANYGYTF. CDR3 DNA: TGTGCCAGCAGCTGGCTGGAGAGTACCGCTAACTATGGCTACACCTTC. The full variable domain, its missing parts supplied by reference TRBV7-2 and TRBJ1-2, is GAGVSQSPSNKVTEKGKDVELRCDPISGHTALYWYRQSLGQGLEFLIYFQGNSAPDKSGLPSDRFSAERTGGSVSTLTIQRTQQEDSAVYLCASSWLESTANYGYTFGSGTRLTVV.

The V and J genes are TRBV11-2 and TRBJ1-1; 8 bases match TRBD1. This CDR3 is 15 amino acids long. Germline assignment: CDR1 SGHAT and CDR2 FQNNGV. J was trimmed by 2 bases and V by 0 bases; bases with no gene match: 2. The DNA for the CDR3 is TGTGCCAGCAGCTTAGAGGGACAGGTAAACACTGAAGCTTTCTTT. Protein product: CASSLEGQVNTEAFF. Supplemented by reference TRBV11-2 and TRBJ1-1, the full variable domain reads EAGVAQSPRYKIIEKRQSVAFWCNPISGHATLYWYQQILGQGPKLLIQFQNNGVVDDSQLPKDRFSAERLKGVDSTLKIQPAKLEDSAVYLCASSLEGQVNTEAFFGQGTRLTVV.

The chain employs TRBV11-2 and TRBJ1-5, with D perhaps matching TRBD1 (6 bases). This CDR3 contains 15 residues. V shed 1 base and J shed 3 bases, with 10 bases lying between them. Per the germline V gene, CDR1 is SGHAT and CDR2 is FQNNGV. The CDR3 region is CASSLGPGANQPQHF. CDR3 nucleotides: TGTGCCAGCAGCTTAGGCCCAGGGGCCAATCAGCCCCAGCATTTT.

The chain carries TRBV5-1 and TRBJ2-1; D is perhaps TRBD1 (7 bases). CDR1 is SGHRS, CDR2 YFSETQ, per germline. CDR3 length equals 15 residues. Trimming removed 4 bases at V and 0 bases at J, with 11 bases between. CDR3 sequence reads: CASSLRGASYNEQFF. DNA of the CDR3: TGCGCCAGCAGCCTCAGGGGGGCCTCCTACAATGAGCAGTTCTTC.

The rearrangement links TRBV30 to TRBJ1-5; D is uncertain. The CDR3 totals 13 residues. Trimming shortened V by 2 bases and J by 0 bases, and 5 bases separated the two germline ends. Germline V CDR1 and CDR2: GTSNPN, SVGIG (reference sequence). The CDR3 nucleotides read TGTGCCTGGAGTAGACATAGCAATCAGCCCCAGCATTTT. This gives the protein CAWSRHSNQPQHF.

The chain employs TRBV12-5 and TRBJ1-1; maybe TRBD1 (6 bases). The V end was cut by 5 bases, the J end by 0 bases, with 10 bases between. From germline, CDR1 is LGHNT and CDR2 FRNRAP. This CDR3 contains 14 residues. CDR3 nucleotides: TGTGCTAGTGGTCTGGGGGGCATGAACACTGAAGCTTTCTTT. Encoded protein: CASGLGGMNTEAFF.